The entry that follows covers one T cell receptor beta chain sequence. Many counts were recorded for this clonotype. Its recognized antigen is unknown. Base qualities were left out, and no much larger clone turns up one base away. The TCR beta CDR3 regions were amplified from RNA transcripts. A first-round RT-PCR of the TCR CDR3 used the HTBI primer set with the Qiagen OneStep RT-PCR kit. Libraries were constructed in a second round of multiplex PCR, after which size selection and purification were carried out. The libraries were sequenced on an Illumina HiSeq2000 using paired-end 100 bp reads. For the original study's pipeline: SOAPnuke was used to process the raw data, removing reads that contained adapters or uncalled bases, had a mean Phred below 15, or lacked an exact match to the constant primer or identifier. High-quality paired reads were merged using COPE v1.2.5, and each unique nucleotide sequence was defined as a clonotype. Clonotypes were aligned to IMGT TRBV, TRBD and TRBJ reference segments using MiTCR v1.1. Analysis was restricted to V-J combinations with a frequency above 0.0001, which covered roughly 99% of repertoires. A TCS score was defined as the ratio of F50 (clonal expansion) to E x V (chaos), with BLOSUM62-based TCRdist applied between CDR3 peptides within each V-J. Welch's t-statistics and random forest reduced 500 to 550 V-J features to 13, which were used in a naive Bayes classifier (R e1071). TCRdb reworked the public reads: Q25 trimming with fastp, MiXCR clone assembly, productive beta chains retained. Here each entry gathers all rows of one CDR3 protein and keeps the most common genes and DNA. TCRdb, not the authors, supplied the V and J calls. Here the sample has 90,000 to 120,000 distinct CDR3 sequences; approximately 15% occur a single time. Clones ranked in the top ten supply 42% of the sample.

A patient counted as having stable Graves' hyperthyroidism if no progression to ophthalmopathy occurred over 18 months of follow-up. Hyperthyroidism patients were newly diagnosed, had a disease duration of under 2 months, and were aged 18 to 65 years. The study excluded patients with uncontrolled infections, other autoimmune diseases, pregnancy or lactation. Diagnoses were based on clinical symptoms, serum thyroxine and TRAb, thyroid ultrasound and orbital computed tomography. PBMCs were isolated from 10 ml of fresh peripheral blood by Ficoll-Paque density gradient centrifugation. Total RNA was extracted using Trizol reagent, and RNA quality was assessed on an Agilent 2100 Bioanalyzer. These data belong to a study of T cells in Graves' hyperthyroidism and ophthalmopathy (dated 2019 in TCRdb). Regarding the study in general: Peripheral blood was sampled at the time of initial diagnosis, prior to any treatment. Whether ophthalmopathy could be predicted prospectively was tested in an independent validation cohort made up of 18 to 20 hyperthyroidism patients plus 17 patients who later progressed to ophthalmopathy. To identify distinguishing TCR V-J signatures, a discovery cohort of 100 or so patients was used, comprising 43 with Graves' ophthalmopathy and around 60 with stable Graves' hyperthyroidism. The 80 to 100 discovery patients were randomly divided into training and test sets at a 7:3 ratio. Following sampling, methimazole starting at 30 mg daily was given to hyperthyroidism patients, and high-dose intravenous methylprednisolone was given to ophthalmopathy patients. In several Graves' hyperthyroidism patients, the study also compared T-cell repertoires from thyroid tissue with T-cell repertoires from blood. The paper reports TCR Vbeta CDR3 sequencing of some 140 peripheral blood samples: 43 ophthalmopathy, under 80 hyperthyroidism and around 17 progressor patients.

The full study reports these points: In validation, the model predicted progression to ophthalmopathy with just under 71% sensitivity and about 73% specificity, a median of approximately 6.5 months before onset. Sample size was not statistically predetermined, and investigators were not blinded to group allocation. A 13 V-J signature model separated ophthalmopathy from stable hyperthyroidism, with around 88% sensitivity and 81% to 83% specificity in cross-validation and 80%/75% in testing. Most expanded thyroid clonotypes (frequency above 0.001) were also detected in blood, suggesting blood repertoires may reflect thyroid immune responses.

Unmatched junction bases come to 8, with V trimmed by 4 bases and J by 3 bases. The CDR3, from cysteine to phenylalanine, totals 15 residues. CDR3 DNA is the only sequence kept; it has 45 bases, read in frame from the first base. CDR1 is given as SGHAT and CDR2 as FQNNGV, both from the germline V gene. This sequence originates from a woman aged 50 to 60 with Graves' hyperthyroidism. Input material: blood. The chain links TRBV11-2 with TRBJ2-7, and TRBD1 matches 8 of the central bases. The CDR3 region has the sequence CASSSPRQGYYEQYF. The DNA sequence is as follows: TGTGCCAGCAGCTCGCCCCGACAGGGGTACTACGAGCAGTACTTC.